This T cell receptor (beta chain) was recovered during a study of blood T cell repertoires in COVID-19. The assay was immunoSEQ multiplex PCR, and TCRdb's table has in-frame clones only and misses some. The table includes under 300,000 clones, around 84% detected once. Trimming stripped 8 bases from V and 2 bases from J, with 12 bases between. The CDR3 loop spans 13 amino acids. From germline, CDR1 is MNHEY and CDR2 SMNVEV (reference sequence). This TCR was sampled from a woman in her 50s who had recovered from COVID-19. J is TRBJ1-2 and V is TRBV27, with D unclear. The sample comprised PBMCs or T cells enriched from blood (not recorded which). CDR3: CASGRGGNYGYTF. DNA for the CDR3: TGTGCCAGCGGCAGAGGAGGGAACTATGGCTACACCTTC.